These T cell receptor beta chains were read from a single sample in a study of cytomegalovirus exposure and HLA in healthy donors. TCRdb's table, derived via immunoSEQ multiplex PCR, lists solely in-frame clones and lacks some. The sample holds around 130,000 clones, around 80% seen once. Sequenced: PBMCs. These receptors all come from a man aged 50 to 59 in good health and CMV-seronegative. Each CDR3 is given without its conserved first and last residue.

cdr3_aa	v_call
AQTYGMMGTEAF	TRBV30
ASSRPDRYYGYT	TRBV4-1
ASSYELATNEKLF	TRBV11-2
ASSEPPGQGHSPLH	TRBV6-1
ASSPQGSYNEQF	TRBV9
AWSVNTEYSNQPQH	TRBV30
ASSSGEEARKAF	TRBV6-5
ASSLWPGSYEQY	TRBV7-9
ASSHWTGVVRNEQF	TRBV7-9
ASRDNTEAF	TRBV19
ATLQTGGYGYT	TRBV28
ASSLERGRYNEQF	TRBV11-1
ASSIPQGAGGYT	TRBV19
ASSVTSSISGANVLT	TRBV2
ASSLSGGDNEQF	TRBV7-6
ASSHLSGEVY	TRBV4-1
ASSVGSASTGHGHEQF	TRBV9
ASNQGYTEAF	TRBV19
ASSLDWLGGNEQF	TRBV7-9
ASSPGQLYTEAF	TRBV7-6
ASRLGWGLTNTGELF	TRBV12-2
ASSPPAGGELF	TRBV5-1
ASRGQGKTEAF	TRBV2
ASSPRQGVYEQY	TRBV7-9
ASRDRENQPQH	TRBV6-6
ASSLSSRVSPLH	TRBV14
ASSQFGGEETQY	TRBV4-2
ASSYPGQTTDTQY	TRBV2
ASSPRGGVNQPQH	TRBV7-8
ASSSSSLAGELF	TRBV5-1
ASSRVDKYYGYT	TRBV5-4
ASSLGPPGTGTGEKLF	TRBV4-1
ASSKMTGKGTDTQY	TRBV7-9
ASSLVRDQPQH	TRBV5-5
ASSEGPWGRGTNEKLF	TRBV2
ASSVGGGEETQY	TRBV9
ASSPSTGDYNEQF	TRBV18
ASSEAERWYSYEQY	TRBV6-1
ASSPGTSGGPTTDTQY	TRBV5-4
ASSSDTGELF	TRBV7-7
ASSQGTSGLEGETQY	TRBV4-1
ASSYGQGAYNEQF	TRBV6-5
ASSVAYNEQF	TRBV5-1
SVDAVRGSYGYT	TRBV29-1
ASSQRMVARSTDTQY	TRBV4-1
ASMRNTEAF	TRBV19
ASSLVAASSYNEQF	TRBV5-1
ASSYTGSGSPLH	TRBV2
ASSRTSGGQETQY	TRBV5-6
ASSQRARGGGYSNQPQH	TRBV4-1
ASSQTGGLSYEQY	TRBV6-5
ASTQGGYAQSYEQY	TRBV7-2
AGRRGDRGDTGELF	TRBV30
ASSLAAGYTGELF	TRBV9
ASSYPGKDGYT	TRBV6-5